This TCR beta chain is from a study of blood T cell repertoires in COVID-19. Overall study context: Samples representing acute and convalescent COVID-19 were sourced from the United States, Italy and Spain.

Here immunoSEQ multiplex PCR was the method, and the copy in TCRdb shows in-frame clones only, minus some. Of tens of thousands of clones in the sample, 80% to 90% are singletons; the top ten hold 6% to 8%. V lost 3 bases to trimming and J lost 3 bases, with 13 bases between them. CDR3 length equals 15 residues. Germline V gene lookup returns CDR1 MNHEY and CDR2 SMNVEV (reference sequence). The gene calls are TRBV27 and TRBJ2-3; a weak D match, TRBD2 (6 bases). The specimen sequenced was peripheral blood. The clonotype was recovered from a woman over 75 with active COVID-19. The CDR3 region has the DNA TGTGCCAGCAGTTTTAGGACGGCGGGGACAGATACGCAGTATTTT. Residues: CASSFRTAGTDTQYF.